This T cell receptor beta chain was identified during a study of T cell responses to AZD1222 COVID-19 vaccine. The protocol was immunoSEQ multiplex PCR, while the TCRdb copy is restricted to in-frame clones and leaves out a portion. The table shows tens of thousands of clones, with around 82% occurring only once. The material was peripheral blood, obtained 28 days after the second AZD1222 dose. This clonotype originated in an adult who received the AZD1222 COVID-19 vaccine.

Here the CDR3 reads CASSLVCGYTF. In nucleotides, the CDR3 is TGTGCCAGCAGCTTAGTGTGTGGCTACACCTTC. V gene TRBV7-7 combines with J gene TRBJ1-2; D unresolved. Between the trimmed V and J ends, which lost 1 base and 7 bases, there was a span of 4 bases. This CDR3 contains 11 residues. Per germline, CDR1 SSHAT and CDR2 FNYEAQ (reference sequence).